This T cell receptor beta chain was retrieved from a study of PD-L1 blockade in urothelial cancer. TCRdb's copy holds only in-frame clones and misses some; the assay was immunoSEQ multiplex PCR. Among roughly 55,000 clones listed, roughly 86% were seen once. As to time point: pretreatment peripheral blood. J lost 6 bases, V lost 5 bases, and 9 bases had no gene match. Germline values: CDR1 SNHLY, CDR2 FYNNEI. The CDR3 contains 15 residues. The rearrangement links TRBV2 to TRBJ1-5; TRBD1 matches 8 bases. The clonotype comes from a man aged 55 to 69 with urothelial cancer. The sample here was PBMCs, taken around atezolizumab (anti-PD-L1) treatment. CDR3 in DNA: TGTGCCAGCAGTCTAACAGGGGGTAAAGGTCAGCCCCAGCATTTT. Translated, it gives CASSLTGGKGQPQHF. Based on the CDR3 plus reference TRBV2 and TRBJ1-5, the full variable domain is EPEVTQTPSHQVTQMGQEVILRCVPISNHLYFYWYRQILGQKVEFLVSFYNNEISEKSEIFDDQFSVERPDGSNFTLKIRSTKLEDSAMYFCASSLTGGKGQPQHFGDGTRLSIL.